Here is one T cell receptor beta chain with its context. The antigen is not known. V was cut by 0 bases and J by 7 bases, with 12 bases left in between. This CDR3 region has 14 residues. CDR1 and CDR2 from the germline V gene are LNHDA and SQIVND (reference sequence). This entry is derived from a study of T cells after posttransplantation cyclophosphamide. Study results and caveats: Recipient CMV seropositivity and CMV reactivation strongly tracked TRB clonality. Later blood repertoires were often dominated by clones from the donor CD8+ memory compartment. TRB overlap between skin or GI tissue T cells and blood was limited.

Busulfan-fludarabine conditioning, marrow transplant, and cyclophosphamide on days +3 and +4 were administered. TCRdb's table, derived via immunoSEQ multiplex PCR, lists solely in-frame clones and lacks some. Of 6,000 to 7,500 clones detected, more than 75% appear once; the ten largest clones hold 20%. The source was PBMCs, collected after allogeneic stem cell transplant with posttransplant cyclophosphamide. The source of this sequence is a female patient aged 45-65 years who received an allogeneic stem cell transplant from a related donor, was CMV-positive, and had no GVHD. The graft donor may be the source of some T cells. The chain carries TRBV19 and TRBJ1-2, with D unclear. The CDR3 loop reads CASSIESAARGYTF. CDR3 bases: TGTGCCAGTAGTATAGAATCTGCCGCGCGTGGCTACACCTTC.